The next 10 T cell receptor beta chains were all read from a single sample in a study of CD8 T cells in Susac syndrome. Random hexamers were used to reverse transcribe about 0.45 to 1 ug of RNA. Using its own MiXCR run on the immunoSEQ multiplex PCR reads, TCRdb lists one record per CDR3 protein. This sample carries 75,000 to 95,000 distinct CDR3 sequences, 90% to 95% of them seen once, and the ten largest clones take 0.5% to 0.6%. Sequenced input: CD8+ T cells from PBMCs. These receptors were collected from a human donor with multiple sclerosis.

The V and J genes are TRBV30 and TRBJ1-1; D unresolved. Trimming shortened V by 2 bases and J by 4 bases, and 14 bases separated the two germline ends. Germline values: CDR1 GTSNPN, CDR2 SVGIG (reference sequence). The CDR3 covers 14 residues. The CDR3 DNA sequence: TGTGCCTGGAGTCCTTTGAACCGAGGCACTGAAGCTTTCTTT. As protein: CAWSPLNRGTEAFF.

The chain employs TRBV4-3 and TRBJ2-4, with 10 bases fitting TRBD2. Per the germline V gene, CDR1 is LGHNA and CDR2 is YSLEER. The trim removed 1 base at V and 3 bases at J, leaving 0 bases unmatched. CDR3 size: 15 residues. For the CDR3, the DNA is TGCGCCAGCAGCCAAGGGACTAGCGGCAAAAACATTCAGTACTTC. It specifies CASSQGTSGKNIQYF.

V and J are TRBV6-5 and TRBJ2-7; no clear D gene. V was shortened by 5 bases and J by 2 bases, with 13 bases between the two germline ends. Germline assignment: CDR1 MNHEY and CDR2 SVGAGI. CDR3 length: 14 amino acids. In DNA, the CDR3 is TGTGCCAGCAGTCCCTCTCCAACAACCTACGAGCAGTACTTC. It specifies CASSPSPTTYEQYF.

The chain has TRBV11-3 and TRBJ2-2; maybe TRBD2 (5 bases). The germline V gene has CDR1 SGHNT and CDR2 YENEEA. This CDR3 has 15 amino acids. V was cut by 5 bases and J by 1 base, with 11 bases left in between. CDR3 protein: CASSGRIGNTGELFF. Here the CDR3 DNA reads TGTGCCAGCAGCGGGAGAATTGGGAACACCGGGGAGCTGTTTTTT.

This clonotype was detected only a few times. The genes are TRBV19 and TRBJ2-1; D call uncertain. Trimming took off 3 bases at V and 0 bases at J, with 9 bases between the two ends. The CDR3 spans 15 residues. Germline CDR1 reads LNHDA; CDR2 reads SQIVND (reference sequence). Written as DNA, the CDR3 is TGTGCCAGTAGTATGGGCGGCAGCTCCTACAATGAGCAGTTCTTC. Protein: CASSMGGSSYNEQFF.

The chain links TRBV15 to TRBJ1-5, with D perhaps TRBD1 (5 bases). V was clipped by 4 bases and J by 4 bases, with 11 bases between them. The CDR3 has 14 amino acids. Looked up from germline, CDR1 is LNHNV and CDR2 is YYDKDF (reference sequence). The CDR3 DNA sequence: TGTGCCACCAGCAACGTCGGGGGGAATCAGCCCCAGCATTTT. It yields the protein CATSNVGGNQPQHF.

The chain combines TRBV3-1 with TRBJ2-2; 7 nucleotides agree with TRBD2. This CDR3 region has 13 residues. The trim removed 3 bases at V and 6 bases at J, leaving 1 base unmatched. Germline V gene sequence: CDR1 LGHDT, CDR2 YNNKEL (reference sequence). The CDR3 spells CASSHAGAGELFF. In DNA, the CDR3 is TGTGCCAGCAGCCACGCGGGGGCCGGGGAGCTGTTTTTT.

The chain couples TRBV28 to TRBJ2-7; 9 bases agree with TRBD1. Trimming removed 5 bases from V and 6 bases from J; junction bases left unmatched: 11. Germline V gene sequence: CDR1 MDHEN, CDR2 SYDVKM. The CDR3 has 15 amino acids. CDR3 sequence: CASSPPGTGSVEQYF. For the CDR3, the DNA is TGTGCCAGCAGTCCCCCGGGGACAGGGAGCGTCGAGCAGTACTTC.

V usage is TRBV6-5 and J usage is TRBJ2-1; TRBD1 agrees at 8 bases. Germline CDR1 and CDR2: MNHEY and SVGAGI. The ends lost 4 bases at V and 0 bases at J; junction bases unmatched: 11. There are 18 residues in the CDR3. The CDR3 reads CASSSSGTGPSSYNEQFF. In DNA form, the CDR3 reads TGTGCCAGCAGTTCCTCCGGGACAGGCCCGAGCTCCTACAATGAGCAGTTCTTC.

This clonotype occurred once. The chain carries TRBV29-1 and TRBJ2-7; D is possibly TRBD1 or TRBD2 (5 bases each). The CDR3 loop spans 13 amino acids. Trimming shortened V by 4 bases and J by 0 bases, and 10 bases separated the two germline ends. Germline CDR1 and CDR2: SQVTM and ANQGSEA. The CDR3 coding sequence is TGCAGCGTTGCAGGGACGGGCTCCTACGAGCAGTACTTC. Its translation: CSVAGTGSYEQYF.